Presented here are 14 T cell receptor beta chains from one specimen sequenced in a study of blood T cell repertoires in COVID-19. The data were produced by immunoSEQ multiplex PCR, yet TCRdb's version contains in-frame clones alone and is incomplete. This table holds some 53,000 clones, 89% found once. The sequenced sample was peripheral blood. These receptors were taken from a man aged 55 to 69 with active COVID-19.

This clone has more than one count but fewer than ten. J is TRBJ1-4 and V is TRBV19; D is possibly TRBD1 (6 bases). Germline V gene sequence: CDR1 LNHDA, CDR2 SQIVND (reference sequence). Trimming shortened V by 6 bases and J by 6 bases, and 17 bases separated the two germline ends. CDR3 size: 15 residues. CDR3 nucleotide sequence: TGTGCCAGTAGATTGGGGGCTCAGAGATATGAAAAACTGTTTTTT. It encodes CASRLGAQRYEKLFF.

V usage is TRBV5-1 and J usage is TRBJ2-7, with 7 bases fitting TRBD1. CDR1 and CDR2 from the germline V gene are SGHRS and YFSETQ. This CDR3 has 14 residues. Trimming took 0 bases from V and 2 from J; bases not matched to a gene: 2. The CDR3 DNA reads TGCGCCAGCAGCTTGGGGGACAGAACCTACGAGCAGTACTTC. This codes for CASSLGDRTYEQYF.

V gene TRBV3-1 (or the pseudogene TRBV3-2) combines with J gene TRBJ2-3; 8 bases are a match to TRBD1. Germline values: CDR1 LGHDT, CDR2 YNNKEL (reference sequence). V lost 1 base to trimming and J lost 7 bases; unmatched junction nucleotides: 7. This CDR3 has 15 amino acids. CDR3 residues: CASSQGISGGNTQYF. CDR3 sequence (DNA): TGTGCCAGCAGCCAAGGCATTTCAGGGGGCAATACGCAGTATTTT.

This clone appeared a single time. The rearrangement uses TRBV28 and TRBJ2-1; TRBD2 matches 15 bases. V trimming: 5 bases; J trimming: 0 bases; junction bases outside the gene matches: 14. The germline CDR1 and CDR2 sequences are MDHEN and SYDVKM. This CDR3 has 21 amino acids. CDR3 region: CASSGDPPGLAGGPSYNEQFF. In nucleotides, the CDR3 is TGTGCCAGCAGTGGAGATCCTCCGGGACTAGCGGGAGGACCCTCCTACAATGAGCAGTTCTTC. The full variable domain, in which reference TRBV28 and TRBJ2-1 provide the parts outside the CDR3, is DVKVTQSSRYLVKRTGEKVFLECVQDMDHENMFWYRQDPGLGLRLIYFSYDVKMKEKGDIPEGYSVSREKKERFSLILESASTNQTSMYLCASSGDPPGLAGGPSYNEQFFGPGTRLTVL.

This chain joins TRBV2 and TRBJ1-2, with a weak D call TRBD1 (5 bases). The CDR3 covers 16 residues. Germline V gives CDR1 SNHLY, CDR2 FYNNEI. Trimming cost V 2 bases and J 8 bases, with 21 bases left between them. CDR3 nucleotides: TGTGCCAGCAGTGAAACGAGAGTCCAGGGAAGAGGCGGCTACACCTTC. Translated: CASSETRVQGRGGYTF.

The chain combines TRBV10-3 with TRBJ1-1; 10 bases are a match to TRBD1. Germline trimming cut 3 bases from V and 3 bases from J; bases unmatched to any gene: 4. Germline V lookup: CDR1 ENHRY, CDR2 SYGVKD. This CDR3 is 15 amino acids long. In DNA, the CDR3 is TGTGCCATCAGTGAAGCCGGACAGGGGGACACTGAAGCTTTCTTT. Protein: CAISEAGQGDTEAFF.

The J gene is TRBJ1-4, the V gene TRBV6-5; 9 nucleotides line up with TRBD1. The germline CDR1 and CDR2 sequences are MNHEY and SVGAGI. This CDR3 is built from 14 residues. V was pared by 7 bases and J by 5 bases, with 5 bases of the junction left unmatched. CDR3: CASTGTGKNEKLFF. CDR3 sequence (DNA): TGTGCCAGCACCGGGACAGGGAAAAATGAAAAACTGTTTTTT.

The V and J genes are TRBV5-1 and TRBJ2-5; 7 bases line up with TRBD1. V was pared by 2 bases and J by 4 bases, with 8 bases of the junction left unmatched. This CDR3 region has 15 residues. Germline V gives CDR1 SGHRS, CDR2 YFSETQ. In DNA, the CDR3 is TGCGCCAGCAGCTTCCAAACTGGGACAGCAGAGACCCAGTACTTC. Amino acids: CASSFQTGTAETQYF.

This clone was detected only once. The rearrangement links TRBV5-4 to TRBJ2-1; a possible D gene is TRBD2 (6 bases). The CDR3 length is 15 residues. The germline V gene encodes CDR1 SGHNT and CDR2 YYREEE (reference sequence). V dropped 4 bases and J dropped 7 bases, with 18 bases sitting between them. Written as DNA, the CDR3 is TGTGCCAGCAGCCCACCGGGAGCGGCGGGAAATGAGCAGTTCTTC. Protein: CASSPPGAAGNEQFF.

This chain uses TRBV30 with TRBJ2-1, with D perhaps matching TRBD2 (6 bases). CDR1 is GTSNPN and CDR2 is SVGIG in the germline V gene (reference sequence). The CDR3 sequence is 14 residues long. V dropped 1 base and J dropped 0 bases, with 7 bases sitting between them. The CDR3 sequence is CAWSGRDSYNEQFF. In DNA, the CDR3 is TGTGCCTGGAGTGGGAGGGACTCCTACAATGAGCAGTTCTTC.

V gene TRBV19 combines with J gene TRBJ2-1; 11 bases are shared with TRBD2. Trimming took 4 bases from V and 5 from J; bases not matched to a gene: 4. The CDR3 is 15 residues long. Per germline, CDR1 LNHDA and CDR2 SQIVND (reference sequence). CDR3 region: CASSRGLAANNEQFF. Here the CDR3 DNA reads TGTGCCAGTAGTAGGGGACTAGCGGCCAACAATGAGCAGTTCTTC.

The V gene is TRBV4-1, the J gene TRBJ1-6; TRBD1 might be the D (6 bases). This CDR3 has 15 residues. Trimming stripped 4 bases from V and 7 bases from J, with 14 bases between. Germline CDR1 is MGHRA and CDR2 is YSYEKL. CDR3 protein: CASSRQQGINSPLHF. Written as DNA, the CDR3 is TGCGCCAGCAGCCGCCAACAGGGTATCAATTCACCCCTCCACTTT.

This chain connects TRBV6-1 to TRBJ2-7; 7 positions agree with TRBD1. There are 16 residues in the CDR3. V lost 6 bases to trimming and J lost 2 bases; unmatched junction nucleotides: 13. Germline CDR1 and CDR2: MNHNS and SASEGT. DNA of the CDR3: TGTGCCAGCAGGGAACGGGACAGCGTCTTTACCTACGAGCAGTACTTC. It encodes CASRERDSVFTYEQYF.

V gene TRBV27 combines with J gene TRBJ1-1; unclear D gene. Trimming removed 6 bases at V and 3 bases at J, with 11 bases between. Germline-derived CDR1 and CDR2 are MNHEY and SMNVEV (reference sequence). The CDR3 contains 13 residues. CDR3 residues: CASSPGSYTEAFF. In nucleotides, the CDR3 is TGTGCCAGCAGCCCCGGGTCGTACACTGAAGCTTTCTTT.